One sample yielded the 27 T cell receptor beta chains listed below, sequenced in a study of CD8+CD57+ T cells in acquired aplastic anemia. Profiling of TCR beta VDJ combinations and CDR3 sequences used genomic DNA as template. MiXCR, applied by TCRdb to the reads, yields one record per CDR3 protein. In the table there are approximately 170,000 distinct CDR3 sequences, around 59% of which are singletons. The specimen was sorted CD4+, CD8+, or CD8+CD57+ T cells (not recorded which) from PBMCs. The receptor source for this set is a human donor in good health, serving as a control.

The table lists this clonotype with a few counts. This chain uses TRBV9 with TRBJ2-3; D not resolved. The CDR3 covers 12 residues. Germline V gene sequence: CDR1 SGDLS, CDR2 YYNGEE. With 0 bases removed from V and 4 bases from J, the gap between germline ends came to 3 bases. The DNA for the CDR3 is TGTGCCAGCAGCGTAGAATCAGATACGCAGTATTTT. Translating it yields CASSVESDTQYF.

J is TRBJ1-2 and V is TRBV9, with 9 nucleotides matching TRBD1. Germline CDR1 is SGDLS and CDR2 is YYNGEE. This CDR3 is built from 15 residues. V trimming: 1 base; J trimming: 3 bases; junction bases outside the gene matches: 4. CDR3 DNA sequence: TGTGCCAGCAGCGTAACCGGGACAGGGCACTATGGCTACACCTTC. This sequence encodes CASSVTGTGHYGYTF.

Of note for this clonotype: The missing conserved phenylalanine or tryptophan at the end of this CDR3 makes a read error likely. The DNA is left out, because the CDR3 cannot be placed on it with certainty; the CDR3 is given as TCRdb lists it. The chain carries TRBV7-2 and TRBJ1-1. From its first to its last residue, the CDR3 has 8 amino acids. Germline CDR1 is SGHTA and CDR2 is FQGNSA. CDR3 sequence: CASSLEAL.

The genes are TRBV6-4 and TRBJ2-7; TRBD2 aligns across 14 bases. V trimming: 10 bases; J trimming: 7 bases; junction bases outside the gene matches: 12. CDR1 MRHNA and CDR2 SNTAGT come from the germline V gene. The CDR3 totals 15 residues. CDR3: CATLRTSGGTGEQYF. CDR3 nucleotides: TGTGCCACCCTAAGGACTAGCGGGGGGACGGGGGAGCAGTACTTC.

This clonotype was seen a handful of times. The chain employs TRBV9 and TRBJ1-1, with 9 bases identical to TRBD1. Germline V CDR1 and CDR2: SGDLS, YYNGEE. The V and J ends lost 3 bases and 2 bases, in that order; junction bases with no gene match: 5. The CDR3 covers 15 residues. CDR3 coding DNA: TGTGCCAGCAGCGGGGGACAGGGACCTAACACTGAAGCTTTCTTT. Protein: CASSGGQGPNTEAFF.

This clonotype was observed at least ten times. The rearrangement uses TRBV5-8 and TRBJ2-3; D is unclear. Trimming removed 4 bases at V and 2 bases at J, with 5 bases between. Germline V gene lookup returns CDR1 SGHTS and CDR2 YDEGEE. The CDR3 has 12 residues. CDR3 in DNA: TGTGCCAGCAGCCGGTACACAGATACGCAGTATTTT. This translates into CASSRYTDTQYF.

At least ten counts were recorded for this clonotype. The CDR3 coding sequence is TGTGCCACCGGGGGACAGGGAGTCTCTGGGGCCAACGTCCTGACTTTC. Its protein product is CATGGQGVSGANVLTF. The chain recombines TRBV24-1 with TRBJ2-6; 9 bases agree with TRBD1. Germline V gives CDR1 KGHDR, CDR2 SFDVKD. This CDR3 has 16 residues. Germline trimming cut 9 bases from V and 0 bases from J; bases unmatched to any gene: 5.

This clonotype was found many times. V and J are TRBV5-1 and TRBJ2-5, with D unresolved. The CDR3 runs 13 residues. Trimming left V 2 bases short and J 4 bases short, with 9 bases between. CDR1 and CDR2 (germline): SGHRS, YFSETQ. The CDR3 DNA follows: TGCGCCAGCAGCTTATTCAGGCGAGAGACCCAGTACTTC. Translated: CASSLFRRETQYF.

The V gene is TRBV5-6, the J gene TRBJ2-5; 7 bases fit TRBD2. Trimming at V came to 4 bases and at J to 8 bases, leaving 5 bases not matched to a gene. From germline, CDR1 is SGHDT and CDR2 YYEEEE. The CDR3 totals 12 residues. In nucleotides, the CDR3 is TGTGCCAGCAGCCCAAAGCGGGATACCCAGTACTTC. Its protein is CASSPKRDTQYF.

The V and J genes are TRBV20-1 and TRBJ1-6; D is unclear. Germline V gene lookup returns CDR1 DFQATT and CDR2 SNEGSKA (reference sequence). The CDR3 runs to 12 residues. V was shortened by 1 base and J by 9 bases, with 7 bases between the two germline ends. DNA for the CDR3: TGCAGTGCTAGAGCACTTGGTTCACCCCTCCACTTT. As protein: CSARALGSPLHF.

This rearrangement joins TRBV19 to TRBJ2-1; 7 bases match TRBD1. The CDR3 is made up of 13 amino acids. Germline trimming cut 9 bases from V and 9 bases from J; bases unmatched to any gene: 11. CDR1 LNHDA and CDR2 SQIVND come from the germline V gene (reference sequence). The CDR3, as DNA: TGTGCCAGCGCCGGGACAGCCTATGGTGAGCAGTTCTTC. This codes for CASAGTAYGEQFF.

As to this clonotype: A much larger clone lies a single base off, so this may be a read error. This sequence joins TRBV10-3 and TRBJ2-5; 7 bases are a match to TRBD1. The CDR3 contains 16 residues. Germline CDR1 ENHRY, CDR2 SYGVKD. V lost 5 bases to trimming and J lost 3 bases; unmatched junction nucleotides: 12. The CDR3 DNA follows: TGTGCCATCAGTTCAAATACCGGGACAGCCGAAGAGACCCAGTACTTC. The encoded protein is CAISSNTGTAEETQYF.

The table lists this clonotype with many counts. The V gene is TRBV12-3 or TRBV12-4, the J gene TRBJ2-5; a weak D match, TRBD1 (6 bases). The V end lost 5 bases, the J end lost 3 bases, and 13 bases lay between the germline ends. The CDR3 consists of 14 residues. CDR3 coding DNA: TGTGCCAGCAGTCCGTGGGACAACAAAGAGACCCAGTACTTC. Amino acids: CASSPWDNKETQYF.

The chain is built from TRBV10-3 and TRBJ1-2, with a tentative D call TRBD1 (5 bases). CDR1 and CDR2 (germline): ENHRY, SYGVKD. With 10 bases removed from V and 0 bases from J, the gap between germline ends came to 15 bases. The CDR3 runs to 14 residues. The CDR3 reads CASASRATNYGYTF. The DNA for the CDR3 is TGTGCCAGCGCCTCCAGGGCTACTAACTATGGCTACACCTTC.

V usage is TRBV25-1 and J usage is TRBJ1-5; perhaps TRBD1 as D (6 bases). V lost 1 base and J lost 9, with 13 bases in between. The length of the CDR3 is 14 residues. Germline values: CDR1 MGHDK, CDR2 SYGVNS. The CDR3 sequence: CASSEWGHKGPQHF. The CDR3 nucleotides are TGTGCCAGCAGTGAATGGGGACACAAGGGGCCCCAGCATTTT.

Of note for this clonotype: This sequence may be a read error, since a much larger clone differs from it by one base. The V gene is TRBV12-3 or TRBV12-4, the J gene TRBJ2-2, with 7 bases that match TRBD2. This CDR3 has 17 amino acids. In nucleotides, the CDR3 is TGTGCCAGCAGCCCATCAGCCGGGATCTCGGCCCGCGGGGGGCTGTTTTTT. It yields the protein CASSPSAGISARGGLFF.

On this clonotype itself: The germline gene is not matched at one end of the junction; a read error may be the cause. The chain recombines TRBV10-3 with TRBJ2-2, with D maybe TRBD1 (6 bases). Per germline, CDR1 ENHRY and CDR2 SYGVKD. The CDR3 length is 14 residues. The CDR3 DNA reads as TGTGCCATCACGGGACACCCAAGTACCGGGGAGCTGCTCTTT. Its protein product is CAITGHPSTGELLF.

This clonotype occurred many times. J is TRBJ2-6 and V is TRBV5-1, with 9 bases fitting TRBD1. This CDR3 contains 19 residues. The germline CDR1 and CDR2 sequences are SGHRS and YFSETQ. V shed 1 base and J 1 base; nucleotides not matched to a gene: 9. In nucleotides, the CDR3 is TGCGCCAGCAGCTTGCGAGGGGACAGGGCGCCGTCTGGGGCCAACGTCCTGACTTTC. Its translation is CASSLRGDRAPSGANVLTF.

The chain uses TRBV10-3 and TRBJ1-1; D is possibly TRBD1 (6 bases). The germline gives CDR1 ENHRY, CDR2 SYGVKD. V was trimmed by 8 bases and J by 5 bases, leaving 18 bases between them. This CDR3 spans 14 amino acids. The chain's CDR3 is CAIGSNREFTEAFF. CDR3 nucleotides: TGTGCCATCGGGTCTAACAGGGAATTTACTGAAGCTTTCTTT.

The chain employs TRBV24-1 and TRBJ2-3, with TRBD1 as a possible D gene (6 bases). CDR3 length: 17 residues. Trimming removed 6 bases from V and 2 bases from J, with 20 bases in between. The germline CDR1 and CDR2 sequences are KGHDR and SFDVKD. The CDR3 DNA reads TGTGCCACCAGTACATCTAGTAGCAGGGGACACACAGATACGCAGTATTTT. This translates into CATSTSSSRGHTDTQYF.

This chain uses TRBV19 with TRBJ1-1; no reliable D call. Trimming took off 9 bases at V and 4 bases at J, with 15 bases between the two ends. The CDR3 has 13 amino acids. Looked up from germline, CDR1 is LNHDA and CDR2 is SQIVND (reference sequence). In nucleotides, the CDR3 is TGTGCCAGCAGAGTTAGCGTAAGCACTGAAGCTTTCTTT. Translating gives CASRVSVSTEAFF.

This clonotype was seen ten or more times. The CDR3 DNA reads as TGTGCCAGCAGCCCCGTAGCGGGAGAGTACCAAGAGACCCAGTACTTC. As protein: CASSPVAGEYQETQYF. The rearrangement joins TRBV7-6 to TRBJ2-5, with 9 bases identical to TRBD2. This CDR3 contains 16 residues. Germline values: CDR1 SGHVS, CDR2 FNYEAQ. The J segment lost 0 bases and the V segment lost 5 bases, leaving 7 bases of the junction unmatched.

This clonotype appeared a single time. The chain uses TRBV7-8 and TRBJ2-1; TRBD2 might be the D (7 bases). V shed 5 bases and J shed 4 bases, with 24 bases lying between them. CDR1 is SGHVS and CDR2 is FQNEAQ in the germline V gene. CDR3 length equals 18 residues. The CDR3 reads CASSQGSYLAVHYNEQFF. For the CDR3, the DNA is TGTGCCAGCAGCCAGGGGTCGTATCTAGCGGTACATTACAATGAGCAGTTCTTC.

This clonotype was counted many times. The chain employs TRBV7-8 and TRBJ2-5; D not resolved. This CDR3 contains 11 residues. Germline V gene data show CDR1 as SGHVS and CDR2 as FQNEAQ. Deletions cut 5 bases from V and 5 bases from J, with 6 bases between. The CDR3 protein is CASSPRETQYF. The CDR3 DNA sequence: TGTGCCAGCAGCCCGAGGGAGACCCAGTACTTC.

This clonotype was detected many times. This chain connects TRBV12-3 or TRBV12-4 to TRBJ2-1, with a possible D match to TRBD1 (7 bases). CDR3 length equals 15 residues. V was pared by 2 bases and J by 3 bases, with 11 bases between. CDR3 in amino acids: CASSLYQGGYNEQFF. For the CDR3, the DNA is TGTGCCAGCAGTTTATATCAGGGGGGCTACAATGAGCAGTTCTTC.

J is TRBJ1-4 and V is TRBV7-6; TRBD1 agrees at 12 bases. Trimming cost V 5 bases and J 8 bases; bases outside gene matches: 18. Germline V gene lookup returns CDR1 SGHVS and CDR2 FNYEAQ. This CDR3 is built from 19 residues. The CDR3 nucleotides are TGTGCCAGCAGCATCGCCGGGACAGGGGGCGAGGAAGTAGGGGAAAAACTGTTTTTT. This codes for CASSIAGTGGEEVGEKLFF.

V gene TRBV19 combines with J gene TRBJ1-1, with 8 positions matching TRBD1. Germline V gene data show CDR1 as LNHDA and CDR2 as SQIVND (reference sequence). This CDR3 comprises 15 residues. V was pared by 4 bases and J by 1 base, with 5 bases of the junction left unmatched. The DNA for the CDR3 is TGTGCCAGTAGTAGATTGGGACAGGCGAACACTGAAGCTTTCTTT. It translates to CASSRLGQANTEAFF.